One and the same sample provided the 32 T cell receptor beta chains below, sequenced in a study of T cells in Graves' hyperthyroidism and ophthalmopathy. The TCR beta CDR3 regions underwent amplification using RNA transcripts as the source. First-round RT-PCR of the TCR CDR3 relied on the HTBI primer set. TCRdb recomputed calls from the multiplex PCR reads with MiXCR, one row per CDR3 protein. Among about 690,000 distinct CDR3 sequences listed, around 16% were seen once. Sample: blood. These receptors came from a man aged 45-65 years with Graves' hyperthyroidism.

This clonotype has only a few counts. This sequence joins TRBV6-1 and TRBJ2-7; TRBD1 matches 7 bases. This CDR3 region has 13 residues. Trimming at V came to 5 bases and at J to 6 bases, leaving 7 bases not matched to a gene. Germline V gives CDR1 MNHNS, CDR2 SASEGT. CDR3 in DNA: TGTGCCAGCAGTACCAGACAGGGTATCGAGCAGTACTTC. It specifies CASSTRQGIEQYF.

The V call is TRBV7-9, the J call TRBJ1-2, with TRBD1 matching over 9 bases. CDR3 size: 16 residues. CDR1 SEHNR and CDR2 FQNEAQ come from the germline V gene (reference sequence). The V and J ends lost 1 base and 7 bases, in that order; junction bases with no gene match: 10. The CDR3 loop is CASSLVSRGTGSGYTF. As DNA, the CDR3 is TGTGCCAGCAGCTTAGTAAGCCGGGGGACAGGGAGTGGCTACACCTTC.

This clonotype has ten or more counts. The genes are TRBV28 and TRBJ2-3; 10 bases align to TRBD2. Trimming cost V 8 bases and J 3 bases; bases outside gene matches: 5. CDR3 length equals 14 residues. Germline V gene data show CDR1 as MDHEN and CDR2 as SYDVKM. The CDR3 nucleotides read TGTGCCAGCCTACTAGCGGGATTAACAGATACGCAGTATTTT. Translation gives CASLLAGLTDTQYF. The whole variable domain, filled in from reference TRBV28 and TRBJ2-3, reads DVKVTQSSRYLVKRTGEKVFLECVQDMDHENMFWYRQDPGLGLRLIYFSYDVKMKEKGDIPEGYSVSREKKERFSLILESASTNQTSMYLCASLLAGLTDTQYFGPGTRLTVL.

The sample holds many counts of this clonotype. The chain has TRBV24-1 and TRBJ2-3; no firm D call. This CDR3 comprises 18 residues. CDR1 and CDR2 from the germline V gene are KGHDR and SFDVKD. V was pared by 3 bases and J by 0 bases, with 18 bases between. The CDR3 nucleotides are TGTGCCACCAGTGATCTACCCACGGACGACCCTAGCACAGATACGCAGTATTTT. Its protein is CATSDLPTDDPSTDTQYF.

This clonotype was detected a few times. The chain is built from TRBV3-1 and TRBJ2-7, with D possibly being TRBD1 or TRBD2 (6 bases each). The CDR3 has 15 amino acids. Germline assignment: CDR1 LGHDT and CDR2 YNNKEL (reference sequence). Trimming cost V 5 bases and J 2 bases, with 16 bases left between them. CDR3 sequence: CASSWGAKSPYEQYF. In DNA, the CDR3 is TGTGCCAGCAGCTGGGGGGCTAAGTCTCCCTACGAGCAGTACTTC.

The table lists this clonotype with a few counts. The chain recombines TRBV3-1 with TRBJ2-1; D gene ambiguous. Looked up from germline, CDR1 is LGHDT and CDR2 is YNNKEL (reference sequence). The CDR3 length is 12 residues. The V end lost 5 bases, the J end lost 7 bases, and 9 bases lay between the germline ends. The CDR3 here is CASSAGWNEQFF. CDR3 nucleotides: TGTGCCAGCAGCGCCGGGTGGAATGAGCAGTTCTTC.

In this sample, this clonotype turned up many times. CDR3 coding DNA: TGTGCCAGCAGCTTGTCAGCGATCACAGATACGCAGTATTTT. This sequence encodes CASSLSAITDTQYF. The chain links TRBV5-4 to TRBJ2-3; D remains unclear. Trimming shortened V by 1 base and J by 2 bases, and 8 bases separated the two germline ends. The length of the CDR3 is 14 residues. Germline CDR1 and CDR2: SGHNT and YYREEE (reference sequence).

This clonotype occurred a few times. The V call is TRBV28, the J call TRBJ2-7, with 10 bases aligning to TRBD1. Germline CDR1 is MDHEN and CDR2 is SYDVKM. CDR3 length: 15 amino acids. The ends lost 5 bases at V and 4 bases at J; junction bases unmatched: 8. The CDR3, as DNA: TGTGCCAGCAGTGCACCGGGACAGGGGCTGTACGAGCAGTACTTC. This gives the protein CASSAPGQGLYEQYF.

In this sample, this clonotype turned up a few times. The V call is TRBV3-1, the J call TRBJ1-1; 7 bases fit TRBD1. CDR1 and CDR2 (germline): LGHDT, YNNKEL (reference sequence). Trimming took 3 bases from V and 4 from J; bases not matched to a gene: 5. The CDR3 loop spans 14 amino acids. This CDR3 is CASSQQTGVTEAFF. The CDR3 DNA reads TGTGCCAGCAGCCAGCAAACAGGGGTCACTGAAGCTTTCTTT.

The sample holds many counts of this clonotype. The chain couples TRBV19 to TRBJ2-2; D perhaps matches TRBD2 (5 bases). The germline V gene encodes CDR1 LNHDA and CDR2 SQIVND (reference sequence). Between the trimmed V and J ends, which lost 2 bases and 4 bases, there was a span of 11 bases. The CDR3 consists of 15 residues. The CDR3 nucleotides read TGTGCCAGTAGTATAAAAGGTGGGAGCACCGGGGAGCTGTTTTTT. Its translation is CASSIKGGSTGELFF.

This clonotype was counted between two and nine times. CDR3: CSVEVWTGHSYNEQFF. CDR3 in DNA: TGCAGCGTTGAAGTGTGGACAGGGCACTCCTACAATGAGCAGTTCTTC. The chain uses TRBV29-1 and TRBJ2-1; 8 bases are a match to TRBD1. The V gene's germline CDR1 is SQVTM and CDR2 ANQGSEA. CDR3 length: 16 amino acids. V shed 1 base, J shed 0 bases, and the junction held 5 bases outside the gene matches.

The chain is built from TRBV29-1 and TRBJ2-1; TRBD2 agrees at 9 bases. This CDR3 is built from 16 residues. V lost 2 bases, J lost 6 bases, and 11 bases stayed unmatched. From germline, CDR1 is SQVTM and CDR2 ANQGSEA. CDR3 DNA: TGCAGCGTTGAACCCGGCGGGACTAGCAGCGCCAATGAGCAGTTCTTC. It encodes CSVEPGGTSSANEQFF.

This clonotype was counted at least ten times. This rearrangement joins TRBV3-1 to TRBJ1-1, with a possible D match to TRBD1 (6 bases). The CDR3 sequence is 15 residues long. The germline V gene has CDR1 LGHDT and CDR2 YNNKEL (reference sequence). V lost 4 bases and J lost 0, with 12 bases in between. This CDR3 reads CASSRGQTMNTEAFF. CDR3 nucleotides: TGTGCCAGCAGCCGCGGACAGACAATGAACACTGAAGCTTTCTTT. Full variable domain (missing parts from reference TRBV3-1 and TRBJ1-1): DTAVSQTPKYLVTQMGNDKSIKCEQNLGHDTMYWYKQDSKKFLKIMFSYNNKELIINETVPNRFSPKSPDKAHLNLHINSLELGDSAVYFCASSRGQTMNTEAFFGQGTRLTVV.

The sample holds many counts of this clonotype. The V gene is TRBV11-2, the J gene TRBJ2-7; the D gene is possibly TRBD1 (6 bases). V lost 3 bases to trimming and J lost 3 bases, with 15 bases between them. From germline, CDR1 is SGHAT and CDR2 FQNNGV. The CDR3 covers 15 residues. CDR3 sequence: CASSFLQGPNYEQYF. The CDR3 coding sequence is TGTGCCAGCAGCTTCCTACAGGGCCCCAACTACGAGCAGTACTTC.

The V gene is TRBV20-1, the J gene TRBJ2-7; D gene uncertain. Germline V gene sequence: CDR1 DFQATT, CDR2 SNEGSKA (reference sequence). The V end was cut by 6 bases, the J end by 3 bases, with 21 bases between. The length of the CDR3 is 15 residues. The CDR3 coding sequence is TGCAGTGCCCCTGACGGAACCGCAATAGGCTACGAGCAGTACTTC. It yields the protein CSAPDGTAIGYEQYF.

This clonotype was counted only a few times. V gene TRBV7-2 combines with J gene TRBJ2-7; maybe TRBD1 (6 bases). This CDR3 is 14 amino acids long. V lost 3 bases to trimming and J lost 3 bases, with 12 bases between them. CDR1 is SGHTA, CDR2 FQGNSA, per germline. The CDR3 nucleotides read TGTGCCAGCAGCTTCTCGAAACAGGGCTACGAGCAGTACTTC. It translates to CASSFSKQGYEQYF.

This clonotype appeared a few times. The chain combines TRBV28 with TRBJ1-2; D is perhaps TRBD1 (5 bases). Germline loops: CDR1 MDHEN, CDR2 SYDVKM. Trimming took 6 bases from V and 1 from J, leaving 12 bases between them. This CDR3 contains 14 residues. The CDR3 loop is CASRVRDLNYGYTF. CDR3 DNA: TGTGCCAGCAGAGTTAGGGACCTTAACTATGGCTACACCTTC.

This clonotype was counted ten times or more. The chain is built from TRBV7-9 and TRBJ2-1; TRBD2 matches 16 bases. CDR1 is SEHNR and CDR2 is FQNEAQ in the germline V gene (reference sequence). The CDR3 extends over 18 amino acids. Germline trimming cut 6 bases from V and 0 bases from J; bases unmatched to any gene: 5. The CDR3 coding sequence is TGTGCCAGCAGGGGACTAGCGGGAGGGCCGAGCTCCTACAATGAGCAGTTCTTC. Translated: CASRGLAGGPSSYNEQFF.

The V and J genes are TRBV6-1 and TRBJ1-2, with 9 bases that match TRBD1. V trimming: 5 bases; J trimming: 3 bases; junction bases outside the gene matches: 13. The CDR3 length is 17 residues. The V gene's germline CDR1 is MNHNS and CDR2 SASEGT. The CDR3 is CASSTRDRERGYYGYTF. The CDR3 DNA follows: TGTGCCAGCAGTACCCGGGACAGGGAGAGAGGGTACTATGGCTACACCTTC.

Ten or more counts support this clonotype. The rearrangement joins TRBV24-1 to TRBJ1-2; 11 nucleotides match TRBD1. The ends lost 4 bases at V and 8 bases at J; junction bases unmatched: 14. Germline V gene data show CDR1 as KGHDR and CDR2 as SFDVKD. The CDR3 is 17 amino acids. CDR3 bases: TGTGCCACCAGTGACACCGGGACAGGGGGAATGTATGGAGGCTACACCTTC. This encodes CATSDTGTGGMYGGYTF.

CDR3 nucleotides: TGTGCCAGCAGTTACACATTAGCGGCCAAGGGCTACAATGAGCAGTTCTTC. Translated: CASSYTLAAKGYNEQFF. The gene calls are TRBV6-5 and TRBJ2-1; possible D gene TRBD2, 6 bases. This CDR3 comprises 17 residues. Germline assignment: CDR1 MNHEY and CDR2 SVGAGI. V was trimmed by 2 bases and J by 3 bases, leaving 17 bases between them.

This clonotype appeared many times. The chain uses TRBV28 and TRBJ2-7; the match to TRBD2 covers 7 bases. The CDR3 loop spans 17 amino acids. V was clipped by 0 bases and J by 0 bases; unmatched bases: 8. Germline lookup yields CDR1 MDHEN and CDR2 SYDVKM. CDR3 nucleotide sequence: TGTGCCAGCAGTTTATGGCTACTAGCGCCCGGCTCCTACGAGCAGTACTTC. Residues: CASSLWLLAPGSYEQYF.

This clonotype was seen more than once but under ten times. The chain combines TRBV29-1 with TRBJ2-6, with TRBD1 as a possible D gene (6 bases). This CDR3 has 17 residues. Trimming took off 7 bases at V and 3 bases at J, with 22 bases between the two ends. Germline loops: CDR1 SQVTM, CDR2 ANQGSEA. CDR3 bases: TGCAGCGCCTACCACGAGGGGGACCGATTTGGGGCCAACGTCCTGACTTTC. Its protein is CSAYHEGDRFGANVLTF. The whole variable domain, filled in from reference TRBV29-1 and TRBJ2-6, reads SAVISQKPSRDICQRGTSLTIQCQVDSQVTMMFWYRQQPGQSLTLIATANQGSEATYESGFVIDKFPISRPNLTFSTLTVSNMSPEDSSIYLCSAYHEGDRFGANVLTFGAGSRLTVL.

The sample holds many counts of this clonotype. The chain couples TRBV2 to TRBJ2-1; 12 nucleotides match TRBD1. The junction had 13 bases not matched to a gene; V was cut back by 8 bases and J by 8 bases. The CDR3 length is 16 residues. CDR1 and CDR2 (germline): SNHLY, FYNNEI. The CDR3 DNA reads as TGTGCCAGCCAAACTGGGGACAGGGGGCGAGCAGATGAGCAGTTCTTC. Its translation: CASQTGDRGRADEQFF.

This clonotype was counted many times. The chain is built from TRBV24-1 and TRBJ2-5; D unresolved. The CDR3 runs 14 residues. Trimming cost V 1 base and J 2 bases, with 7 bases left between them. Germline V gene data show CDR1 as KGHDR and CDR2 as SFDVKD. CDR3 bases: TGTGCCACCAGTGATTTTCCCGCTCAAGAGACCCAGTACTTC. Protein sequence: CATSDFPAQETQYF.

V is TRBV2 and J is TRBJ2-2; the match to TRBD1 covers 7 bases. The CDR3 totals 16 residues. Trimming removed 8 bases from V and 0 bases from J; junction bases left unmatched: 9. Germline CDR1 and CDR2: SNHLY and FYNNEI. The CDR3 protein is CASLRGGRANTGELFF. As DNA, the CDR3 is TGTGCCAGCCTTCGAGGGGGCCGCGCGAACACCGGGGAGCTGTTTTTT.

This clonotype was seen repeatedly, ten times or more. This chain joins TRBV27 and TRBJ1-2; a weak D match, TRBD1 (5 bases). Germline CDR1 and CDR2: MNHEY and SMNVEV (reference sequence). V lost 0 bases to trimming and J lost 8 bases, with 22 bases between them. This CDR3 comprises 17 residues. For the CDR3, the DNA is TGTGCCAGCAGTTTATCGGCGGCGTTTAGGGGTTGGGAGGGCTACACCTTC. Residues: CASSLSAAFRGWEGYTF.

This clonotype was seen many times. The rearrangement uses TRBV29-1 and TRBJ1-1; D is unclear. Germline V gene lookup returns CDR1 SQVTM and CDR2 ANQGSEA. The CDR3 spans 15 residues. Trimming shortened V by 3 bases and J by 0 bases, and 14 bases separated the two germline ends. DNA of the CDR3: TGCAGCGTTGATTCGGACGGAGCGATGAACACTGAAGCTTTCTTT. Residues: CSVDSDGAMNTEAFF.

This clonotype was counted a single time. The chain links TRBV5-1 to TRBJ2-7; D is uncertain. V lost 4 bases to trimming and J lost 7 bases, with 12 bases between them. This CDR3 region has 12 residues. Germline V gene sequence: CDR1 SGHRS, CDR2 YFSETQ. CDR3 in amino acids: CASSPDLGEQYF. CDR3 nucleotide sequence: TGCGCCAGCAGCCCGGACCTAGGGGAGCAGTACTTC.

In this sample, this clonotype turned up a few times. The chain couples TRBV19 to TRBJ2-5, with 14 positions matching TRBD2. V trimming: 3 bases; J trimming: 5 bases; junction bases outside the gene matches: 5. This CDR3 spans 16 amino acids. The germline CDR1 and CDR2 sequences are LNHDA and SQIVND (reference sequence). In nucleotides, the CDR3 is TGTGCCAGTAGTATGGGACTAGCGGGAGCAGGGGAGACCCAGTACTTC. Its protein product is CASSMGLAGAGETQYF.

V is TRBV24-1 and J is TRBJ1-4; 10 bases match TRBD1. CDR3 length equals 16 residues. The V segment lost 9 bases and the J segment 3 bases; nucleotides outside the gene matches: 9. The germline V gene encodes CDR1 KGHDR and CDR2 SFDVKD. CDR3 amino acids: CATGSGQGTANEKLFF. As DNA, the CDR3 is TGTGCCACCGGATCGGGACAGGGGACTGCTAATGAAAAACTGTTTTTT.

Many counts were recorded for this clonotype. This chain links TRBV2 with TRBJ2-1; 10 nucleotides match TRBD2. The CDR3 spans 12 residues. Germline assignment: CDR1 SNHLY and CDR2 FYNNEI. Trimming at V came to 6 bases and at J to 7 bases, leaving 0 bases not matched to a gene. For the CDR3, the DNA is TGTGCCAGCAGGGGACTAGCGAATGAGCAGTTCTTC. This codes for CASRGLANEQFF.